This T cell receptor (beta chain) derives from a study of blood T cell repertoires in COVID-19. The CDR3 length is 16 residues. Under the authors' procedure: Reference gene primer amplification gave estimated nucleated cell counts. TCRdb keeps only in-frame clones here, not all; method: immunoSEQ multiplex PCR. V and J calls and clone size come straight from that table; D and trimming were deduced from the DNA. The table records roughly 340,000 clones, under 95% of them present only once. This clone appeared a single time. The rearrangement links TRBV21-1 to TRBJ2-5; TRBD2 is the table's D call and was not checked against the DNA. TRBV21-1 is marked as a pseudogene. Sequenced input: peripheral blood. This clonotype was sampled from a young woman who had recovered from COVID-19. The chain's CDR3 is CASSKQAGGKQETQYF. In DNA form, the CDR3 reads TGTGCCAGCAGCAAACAAGCGGGAGGCAAACAAGAGACCCAGTACTTC.